Following are 9 T cell receptor beta chains from one sample sequenced in a study of blood T cell repertoires in COVID-19. Sequencing was performed with immunoSEQ multiplex PCR; in TCRdb, only in-frame clones are kept and a portion is missing. The sample lists approximately 300,000 clones; around 89% were seen once. Source material: peripheral blood. All receptors derive from a man aged 25 to 45 with acute or convalescent COVID-19.

This rearrangement joins TRBV5-1 to TRBJ2-3, with 10 bases identical to TRBD1. In germline, CDR1 is SGHRS, CDR2 YFSETQ. This CDR3 has 16 residues. Unmatched junction bases numbered 12, after V lost 2 bases and J lost 9 bases. The CDR3 sequence is CASSLFGTGERGTQYF. For the CDR3, the DNA is TGCGCCAGCAGCTTATTTGGGACAGGGGAACGAGGGACGCAGTATTTT.

This chain joins TRBV6-5 and TRBJ1-2; TRBD1 agrees at 7 bases. J was trimmed by 4 bases and V by 5 bases; bases with no gene match: 10. Germline CDR1 is MNHEY and CDR2 is SVGAGI. CDR3 length equals 15 residues. The CDR3 sequence: CASSLKGRQGYGYTF. The CDR3 bases are TGTGCCAGCAGTCTCAAAGGGAGACAGGGCTATGGCTACACCTTC.

The CDR3 nucleotides are TGTGCCAGCAGTGGCGACAGTTTGATATATAGCAATCAGCCCCAGCATTTT. Amino acids: CASSGDSLIYSNQPQHF. The rearrangement uses TRBV2 and TRBJ1-5; tentatively, D is TRBD1 (5 bases). Trimming shortened V by 4 bases and J by 0 bases, and 16 bases separated the two germline ends. This CDR3 comprises 17 residues. CDR1 is SNHLY, CDR2 FYNNEI, per germline.

The chain employs TRBV6-6 and TRBJ1-2, with D possibly TRBD1 on 5 matching bases. The V end lost 2 bases, the J end lost 8 bases, and 9 bases lay between the germline ends. This CDR3 has 12 amino acids. Germline V CDR1 and CDR2: MNHNY, SVGAGI (reference sequence). The CDR3 region is CASSYPGKGYTF. CDR3 bases: TGTGCCAGCAGTTACCCAGGGAAAGGCTACACCTTC.

The rearrangement joins TRBV19 to TRBJ2-3, with 13 bases fitting TRBD2. There are 17 residues in the CDR3. V was clipped by 5 bases and J by 3 bases; unmatched bases: 8. CDR1 and CDR2 (germline): LNHDA, SQIVND (reference sequence). Here the CDR3 reads CASSPRTSGSGTDTQYF. In DNA, the CDR3 is TGTGCCAGTAGTCCCCGGACTAGCGGGAGTGGTACAGATACGCAGTATTTT.

The J gene is TRBJ2-1, the V gene TRBV10-3; 10 bases are a match to TRBD1. J gave up 5 bases and V 11 bases, and 9 bases lay outside the gene matches. CDR1 ENHRY and CDR2 SYGVKD come from the germline V gene. This CDR3 has 14 residues. CDR3 region: CAVRRTGGNNEQFF. CDR3 in DNA: TGTGCCGTACGCCGGACAGGGGGTAACAATGAGCAGTTCTTC.

The chain employs TRBV27 and TRBJ1-2, with TRBD1 matching 7 bases. With V trimmed by 7 bases and J by 5 bases, 13 bases remained unmatched. The CDR3 length is 15 residues. CDR1 is MNHEY, CDR2 SMNVEV, per germline (reference sequence). As DNA, the CDR3 is TGTGCCAGCACCCCAGACAGGGACAGCTTATATGGCTACACCTTC. It encodes CASTPDRDSLYGYTF.

J is TRBJ1-6 and V is TRBV7-8; possible D gene TRBD1, 5 bases. Germline V lookup: CDR1 SGHVS, CDR2 FQNEAQ. This CDR3 region has 21 residues. The V and J ends lost 2 bases and 3 bases respectively, with 26 bases between them. CDR3 sequence (DNA): TGTGCCAGCAGCTTACGTCGCCTTCTGACAGAACCGTCCCTCTATAATTCACCCCTCCACTTT. It codes for CASSLRRLLTEPSLYNSPLHF.

The CDR3 DNA is TGTGCCAGCTCACCAGACAATGGCTACACCTTC. Translating gives CASSPDNGYTF. V gene TRBV18 combines with J gene TRBJ1-2; D is undetermined. The CDR3 spans 11 residues. CDR1 and CDR2 (germline): KGHSH, LQKENI. V shed 2 bases and J shed 6 bases, with 4 bases lying between them.